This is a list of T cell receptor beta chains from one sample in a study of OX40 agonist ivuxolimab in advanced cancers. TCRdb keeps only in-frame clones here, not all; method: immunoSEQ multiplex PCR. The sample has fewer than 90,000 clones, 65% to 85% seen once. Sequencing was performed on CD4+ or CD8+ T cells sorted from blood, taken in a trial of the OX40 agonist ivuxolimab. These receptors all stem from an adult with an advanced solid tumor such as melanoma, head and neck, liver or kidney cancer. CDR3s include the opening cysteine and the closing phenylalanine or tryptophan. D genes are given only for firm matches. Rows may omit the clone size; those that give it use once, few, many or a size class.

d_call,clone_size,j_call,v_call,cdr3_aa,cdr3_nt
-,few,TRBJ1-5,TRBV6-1,CASSANRVYSNQPQHF,TGTGCCAGCAGTGCTAACAGGGTGTATAGCAATCAGCCCCAGCATTTT
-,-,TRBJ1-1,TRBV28,CASRVEVFTEAFF,TGTGCCAGCAGGGTGGAGGTGTTCACTGAAGCTTTCTTT
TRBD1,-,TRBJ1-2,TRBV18,CASSPPITGGGYGYTF,TGTGCCAGCTCACCACCGATAACAGGGGGTGGCTATGGCTACACCTTC
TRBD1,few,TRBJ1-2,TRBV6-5,CASGRTGLYGYTF,TGTGCCAGCGGAAGGACAGGGCTCTATGGCTACACCTTC
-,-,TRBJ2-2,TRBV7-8,CASSLRDLASRLNTGELFF,TGTGCCAGCAGCTTACGAGATCTCGCTAGCCGGTTGAACACCGGGGAGCTGTTTTTT
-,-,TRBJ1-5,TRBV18,CASSPGAPTLAFSNQPQHF,TGTGCCAGCTCACCAGGGGCTCCTACACTGGCCTTTAGCAATCAGCCCCAGCATTTT
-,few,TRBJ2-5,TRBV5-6,CASSERQGPLQETQYF,TGTGCCAGCAGCGAGCGGCAGGGACCGCTCCAAGAGACCCAGTACTTC
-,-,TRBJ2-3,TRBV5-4,CASSLVWTDTQYF,TGTGCCAGCAGCTTGGTGTGGACGGATACGCAGTATTTT
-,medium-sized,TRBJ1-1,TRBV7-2,CASSMTTNTEAFF,TGTGCCAGCAGCATGACAACGAACACTGAAGCTTTCTTT
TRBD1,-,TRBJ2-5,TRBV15,CATSTIGQGKETQYF,TGTGCCACCTCAACAATAGGACAGGGGAAAGAGACCCAGTACTTC
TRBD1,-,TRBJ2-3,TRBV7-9,CASSSTGTVTDTQYF,TGTGCCAGCAGTTCGACCGGGACAGTCACAGATACGCAGTATTTT